At least ten counts were recorded for the clone carrying this TCR beta chain. Amplification targeted the TCR beta CDR3 regions, with RNA transcripts as the source material. Second-round multiplex PCR followed a first-round RT-PCR using HTBI primers. In TCRdb, the multiplex PCR reads were re-called with MiXCR into one record per CDR3 protein. The table lists approximately 410,000 distinct CDR3 sequences, 15% of them singletons, with about 7% in the top ten. These data originate in a study of Graves' ophthalmopathy and Graves' hyperthyroidism. Study context: The study drew peripheral blood at initial diagnosis, before any treatment.

Stable hyperthyroidism denotes an absence of ophthalmopathy throughout 18 months of follow-up. CDR1 and CDR2 from the germline V gene are SNHLY and FYNNEI. J was trimmed by 2 bases and V by 6 bases; bases with no gene match: 7. The CDR3 sequence is 15 residues long. This chain links TRBV2 with TRBJ1-5; TRBD1 matches 7 bases. Material: peripheral blood. The receptor was isolated from a woman in her late teens or twenties with stable Graves' hyperthyroidism. In DNA form, the CDR3 reads TGTGCCAGCAGGAGGGGGCCCCGGGGCAATCAGCCCCAGCATTTT. Protein product: CASRRGPRGNQPQHF.